Following are 12 T cell receptor beta chains from one sample sequenced in a study of T cell clones after liver transplantation (dated by TCRdb to between 2018 and 2021). Library preparation was by the immunoSEQ multiplex PCR assay. The clones in this table, taken by TCRdb from immuneACCESS, are in-frame only. Not every clone is retained; where verified, under half of the shortfall comes from an unresolved V gene, and the cause of the rest is unknown. The sample table lists 20,000 to 25,000 clones, nearly 80% of them with a count of one. 30% to 40% of the sample is in the top ten clones. The sample here was CD8+ T cells from blood, taken approximately 52 months after liver transplant. Source of these receptors: a human patient who received a liver transplant. Following a transplant, some T cells may be graft donor cells, not patient cells.

This chain joins TRBV6-1 and TRBJ2-3; TRBD2 matches at 15 bases. The V segment lost 4 bases and the J segment 4 bases; nucleotides outside the gene matches: 0. The germline CDR1 and CDR2 sequences are MNHNS and SASEGT. The CDR3 runs 15 residues. The CDR3, as DNA: TGTGCCAGCAGTGGGACTAGCGGGGGGGCAGATACGCAGTATTTT. It specifies CASSGTSGGADTQYF.

The chain has TRBV9 and TRBJ2-6; 8 bases are shared with TRBD1. The germline CDR1 and CDR2 sequences are SGDLS and YYNGEE. The trim removed 7 bases at V and 0 bases at J, leaving 9 bases unmatched. The CDR3 loop spans 17 amino acids. CDR3 loop: CASSGGTGSSGANVLTF. The CDR3 DNA is TGTGCCAGCTCCGGAGGGACAGGCAGCTCTGGGGCCAACGTCCTGACTTTC.

This clone was picked up one time. The rearrangement joins TRBV13 to TRBJ2-6, with D perhaps matching TRBD1 or TRBD2 (5 bases each). The V end was cut by 2 bases, the J end by 2 bases, with 16 bases between. CDR3 size: 18 residues. The germline gives CDR1 PRHDT, CDR2 FYEKMQ (reference sequence). The CDR3 DNA reads TGTGCCAGCAGCTTACTCAAGCCCGGGGACGCTGGGGCCAACGTCCTGACTTTC. Translation gives CASSLLKPGDAGANVLTF.

The chain carries TRBV21-1 and TRBJ1-5; the table's TRBD1 call for D was not verified on the DNA. TRBV21-1 is labeled a pseudogene. The CDR3 spans 15 residues. For the CDR3, the DNA is TGTGCCAGCAGCAAAGCCGGCCAGGACAATCAGCCCCAGCATTTT. Its protein product is CASSKAGQDNQPQHF.

The V gene is TRBV9, the J gene TRBJ2-1; D is perhaps TRBD1 or TRBD2 (6 bases each). The germline CDR1 and CDR2 sequences are SGDLS and YYNGEE. Trimming removed 4 bases from V and 3 bases from J, with 17 bases in between. CDR3 length equals 16 residues. Here the CDR3 DNA reads TGTGCCAGCAGCCCCGGGACGGGGGCCGACTACAATGAGCAGTTCTTC. Its protein product is CASSPGTGADYNEQFF.

The V and J genes are TRBV7-2 and TRBJ2-5, with a possible D match to TRBD1 (7 bases). From germline, CDR1 is SGHTA and CDR2 FQGNSA. V shed 4 bases and J shed 2 bases, with 23 bases lying between them. The CDR3 length is 18 residues. The CDR3 nucleotides read TGTGCCAGCAGCTCGGGTCAGGGGGGCGACCTGTGGCAAGAGACCCAGTACTTC. Protein sequence: CASSSGQGGDLWQETQYF. The whole variable domain, remainder taken from reference TRBV7-2 and TRBJ2-5, is GAGVSQSPSNKVTEKGKDVELRCDPISGHTALYWYRQSLGQGLEFLIYFQGNSAPDKSGLPSDRFSAERTGGSVSTLTIQRTQQEDSAVYLCASSSGQGGDLWQETQYFGPGTRLLVL.

Judged by abundance, this clone is hyperexpanded. This chain joins TRBV19 and TRBJ2-7, with 7 bases fitting TRBD2. The V gene end was trimmed by 1 base and the J gene end by 5 bases; junction bases not matched to a gene: 2. Germline V gene sequence: CDR1 LNHDA, CDR2 SQIVND (reference sequence). The CDR3 sequence is 13 residues long. CDR3 DNA: TGTGCCAGTAGTATAGCTAGCGGAGACGAGCAGTACTTC. Translating it yields CASSIASGDEQYF.

This clone turned up a few times. The V and J genes are TRBV6-1 and TRBJ2-7, with D possibly being TRBD1 (5 bases). Looked up from germline, CDR1 is MNHNS and CDR2 is SASEGT. The CDR3 has 14 amino acids. Trimming shortened V by 4 bases and J by 6 bases, and 16 bases separated the two germline ends. This CDR3 reads CASSVETQESEQYF. The CDR3 nucleotides read TGTGCCAGCAGTGTGGAAACACAGGAATCCGAGCAGTACTTC.

This chain joins TRBV5-4 and TRBJ1-2, with TRBD1 matching over 8 bases. V lost 4 bases to trimming and J lost 4 bases; unmatched junction nucleotides: 6. Germline CDR1 and CDR2: SGHNT and YYREEE (reference sequence). This CDR3 has 14 residues. The CDR3 sequence is CASSQVGTGYGYTF. The CDR3 nucleotides are TGTGCCAGCAGCCAAGTAGGGACAGGCTATGGCTACACCTTC.

V is TRBV27 and J is TRBJ2-2; 10 bases agree with TRBD1. This CDR3 is built from 18 residues. Germline V lookup: CDR1 MNHEY, CDR2 SMNVEV (reference sequence). V shed 4 bases, J shed 7 bases, and the junction held 15 bases outside the gene matches. The CDR3 protein is CASSSRRLTGGNGGELFF. CDR3 DNA sequence: TGTGCCAGCAGTTCTCGACGACTGACAGGGGGCAACGGCGGGGAGCTGTTTTTT.

As to this clone: At one end the junction does not follow the germline gene, possibly because of a read error. The rearrangement joins TRBV28 to TRBJ2-7; TRBD2 matches at 15 bases. There are 17 residues in the CDR3. Germline V gene data show CDR1 as MDHEN and CDR2 as SYDVKM. The CDR3 DNA sequence: TGTGCCAACAGTCGCCCCGGGACTAGCGGGGGGATCTACGAGCAGTACTTC. Translated, it gives CANSRPGTSGGIYEQYF.

J is TRBJ1-1 and V is TRBV2, with 8 bases matching TRBD1. The CDR3 extends over 18 amino acids. Germline V gene data show CDR1 as SNHLY and CDR2 as FYNNEI. The J segment lost 1 base and the V segment lost 0 bases, leaving 10 bases of the junction unmatched. CDR3 DNA: TGTGCCAGCAGTGAAGCGCCCTCCAGGGGGCGGGGGAACACTGAAGCTTTCTTT. Protein: CASSEAPSRGRGNTEAFF.